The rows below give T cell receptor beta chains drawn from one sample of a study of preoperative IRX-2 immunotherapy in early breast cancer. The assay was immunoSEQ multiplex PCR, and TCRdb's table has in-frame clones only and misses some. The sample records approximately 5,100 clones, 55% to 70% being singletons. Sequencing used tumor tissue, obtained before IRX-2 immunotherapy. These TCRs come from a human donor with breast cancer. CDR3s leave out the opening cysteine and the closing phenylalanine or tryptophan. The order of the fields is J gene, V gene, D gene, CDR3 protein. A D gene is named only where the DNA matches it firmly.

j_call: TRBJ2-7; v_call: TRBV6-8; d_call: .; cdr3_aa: ASSYSFTNPYEQY
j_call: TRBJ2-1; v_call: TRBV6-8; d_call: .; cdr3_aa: ASSPRGSGDNEQF
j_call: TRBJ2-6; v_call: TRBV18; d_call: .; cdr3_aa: ASSEQHSGANVLT
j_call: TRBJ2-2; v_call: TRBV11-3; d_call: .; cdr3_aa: ASSLVQGTNTGELF
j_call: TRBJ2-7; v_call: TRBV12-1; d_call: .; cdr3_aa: ASSFRRECYEQY
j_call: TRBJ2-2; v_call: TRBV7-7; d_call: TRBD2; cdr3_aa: ASSLTGLAGVFGELF
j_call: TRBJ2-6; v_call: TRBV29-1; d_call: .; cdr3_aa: SVESGSSGANVLT
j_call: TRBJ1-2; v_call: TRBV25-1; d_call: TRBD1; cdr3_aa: ASSEPGTGGLYGYT
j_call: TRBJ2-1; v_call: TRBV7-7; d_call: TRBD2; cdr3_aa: ASRPSGRGNEQF
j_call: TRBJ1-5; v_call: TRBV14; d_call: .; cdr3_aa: ASSLDGNQPQH
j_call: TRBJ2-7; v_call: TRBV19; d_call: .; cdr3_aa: ASKNNSYEQY
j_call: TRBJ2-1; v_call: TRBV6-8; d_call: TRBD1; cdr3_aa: AISAGTESYNEQF
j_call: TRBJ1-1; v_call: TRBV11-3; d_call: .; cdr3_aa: ASSPGQENTEAF
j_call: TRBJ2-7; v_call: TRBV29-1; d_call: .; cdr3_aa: SVENPASYEQY
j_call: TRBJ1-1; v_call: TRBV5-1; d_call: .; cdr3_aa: ASSESMGSYTEAF
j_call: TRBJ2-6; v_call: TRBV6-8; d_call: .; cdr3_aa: ASSYGSLVSGANVLT
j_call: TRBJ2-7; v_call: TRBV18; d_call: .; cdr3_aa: ASSPGPVWGKAGPSYEQY
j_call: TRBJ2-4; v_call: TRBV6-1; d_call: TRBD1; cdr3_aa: ASSEDSARGRGSRNIQY
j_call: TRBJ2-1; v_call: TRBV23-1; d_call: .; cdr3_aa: ASSQEGEGYNEQF
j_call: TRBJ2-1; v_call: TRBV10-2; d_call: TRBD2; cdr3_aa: ASSYLTSSTGSYNEQF
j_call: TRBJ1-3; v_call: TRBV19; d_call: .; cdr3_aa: ASSTGSSGNTIY
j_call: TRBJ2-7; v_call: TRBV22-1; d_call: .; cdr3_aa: ASSLLGSLYEQY
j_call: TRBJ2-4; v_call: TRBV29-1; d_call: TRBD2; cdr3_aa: SVSTSGGRNIQY
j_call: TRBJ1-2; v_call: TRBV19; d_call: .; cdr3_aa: ASSPQQGPYGYT
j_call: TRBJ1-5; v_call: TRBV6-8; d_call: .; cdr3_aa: ASRHLPGGNQPQH
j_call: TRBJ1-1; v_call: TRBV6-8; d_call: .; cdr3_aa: ASSYGGRTSTEAF
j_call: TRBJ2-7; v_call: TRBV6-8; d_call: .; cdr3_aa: ASRDNPTYEQY
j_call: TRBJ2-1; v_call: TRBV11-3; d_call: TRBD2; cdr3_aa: ASSLDHSGSASYNEQF
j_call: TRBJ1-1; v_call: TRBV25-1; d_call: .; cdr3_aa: ASRGQGDTEAF
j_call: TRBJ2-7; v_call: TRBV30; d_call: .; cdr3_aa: AWGYGTAYEQY
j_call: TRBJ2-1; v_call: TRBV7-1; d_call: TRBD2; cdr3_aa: ASSASKRDPQF
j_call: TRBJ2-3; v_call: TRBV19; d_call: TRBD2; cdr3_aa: ASSIGSSSGSDTQY
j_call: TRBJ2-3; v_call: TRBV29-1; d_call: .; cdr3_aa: SVEAVARDTQY
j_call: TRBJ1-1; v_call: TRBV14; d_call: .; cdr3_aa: ASSQDLGTANTEAF
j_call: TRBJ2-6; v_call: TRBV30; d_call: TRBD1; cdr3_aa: AWIAGQGFSGANVLT
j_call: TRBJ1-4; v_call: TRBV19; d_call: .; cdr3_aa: ASSIDPTGEKLF
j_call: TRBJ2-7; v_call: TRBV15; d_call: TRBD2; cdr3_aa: ATERGGSGRRGEQY
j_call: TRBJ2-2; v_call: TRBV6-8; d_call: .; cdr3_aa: ASLRSSLNANTGELF
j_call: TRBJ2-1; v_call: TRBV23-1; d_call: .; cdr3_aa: ASSLDSYNEQF
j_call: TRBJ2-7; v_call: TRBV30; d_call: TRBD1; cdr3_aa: AWSVLDRGLEQY
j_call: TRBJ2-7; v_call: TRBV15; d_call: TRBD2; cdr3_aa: ATSREGGGGYEQY
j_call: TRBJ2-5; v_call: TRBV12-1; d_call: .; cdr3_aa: ASSTAGQGETQY
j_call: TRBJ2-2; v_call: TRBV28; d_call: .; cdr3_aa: ASNPGTPNTGELF
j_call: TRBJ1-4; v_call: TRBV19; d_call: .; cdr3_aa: ASSMTEGSIAKLF
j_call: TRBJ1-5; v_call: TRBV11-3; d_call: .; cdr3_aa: ASSSTDSLNQPQH
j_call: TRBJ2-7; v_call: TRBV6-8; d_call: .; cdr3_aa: ASRAFNYEQY